Following are 11 T cell receptor beta chains from one sample sequenced in a study of blood T cells in healthy people across ages. Through a sample-barcoded 5' primer and a J-beta primer mix, a second PCR was run for about 6 to 12 cycles. TCRdb itself ran the 5' RACE reads through MiXCR, one entry per CDR3 protein. The sample has around 990,000 distinct CDR3 sequences, roughly two fifths seen once; the top ten hold roughly 14%. Material for sequencing was blood. Receptor source: a man between 18 and 29 years old in good health.

Ten or more counts support this clonotype. The genes are TRBV7-9 and TRBJ1-2, with D possibly matching TRBD1 (6 bases). Trimming took 2 bases from V and 7 from J, leaving 20 bases between them. This CDR3 has 16 amino acids. CDR1 and CDR2 from the germline V gene are SEHNR and FQNEAQ (reference sequence). The CDR3 DNA reads TGTGCCAGCAGCTTACAAGGACAGCCTCAAGGGTTTGGCTACACCTTC. The encoded protein is CASSLQGQPQGFGYTF. The full variable domain, in which reference TRBV7-9 and TRBJ1-2 provide the parts outside the CDR3, is DTGVSQNPRHKITKRGQNVTFRCDPISEHNRLYWYRQTLGQGPEFLTYFQNEAQLEKSRLLSDRFSAERPKGSFSTLEIQRTEQGDSAMYLCASSLQGQPQGFGYTFGSGTRLTVV.

The CDR3 DNA follows: TGTGCCAGCAGTTTTTCGGGTCAGGGGGCGCGTCCAGATACGCAGTATTTT. It codes for CASSFSGQGARPDTQYF. This chain links TRBV12-3 or TRBV12-4 with TRBJ2-3, with 8 bases that match TRBD1. The CDR3 totals 17 residues. The V segment lost 3 bases and the J segment 4 bases; nucleotides outside the gene matches: 12.

The table lists this clonotype with a few counts. This chain joins TRBV7-9 and TRBJ1-6, with 9 bases aligning to TRBD1. The CDR3 contains 16 residues. The V and J ends lost 3 bases and 8 bases, in that order; junction bases with no gene match: 8. Germline V gene data show CDR1 as SEHNR and CDR2 as FQNEAQ (reference sequence). This CDR3 reads CASSFPPGQGDSPLHF. The CDR3 DNA follows: TGTGCCAGCAGCTTCCCGCCGGGACAGGGTGATTCACCCCTCCACTTT.

The chain is built from TRBV4-2 and TRBJ2-1, with unresolved D. The length of the CDR3 is 16 residues. CDR1 and CDR2 from the germline V gene are LGHNA and YNFKEQ. The germline V and J ends were trimmed by 2 bases and 0 bases, with 11 bases remaining between them. The chain's CDR3 is CASSQLDVRSYNEQFF. The CDR3 DNA is TGTGCCAGCAGCCAACTCGACGTCCGCTCCTACAATGAGCAGTTCTTC.

The V call is TRBV20-1, the J call TRBJ1-1, with D tentatively TRBD1 (6 bases). Germline CDR1 reads DFQATT; CDR2 reads SNEGSKA (reference sequence). The CDR3 extends over 14 amino acids. With 2 bases removed from V and 0 bases from J, the gap between germline ends came to 10 bases. For the CDR3, the DNA is TGCAGTGCTAGAAGGACAGCTTTGAACACTGAAGCTTTCTTT. Translation gives CSARRTALNTEAFF.

V and J are TRBV4-3 and TRBJ1-2; D is possibly TRBD1 (5 bases). CDR3 length: 18 amino acids. CDR1 LGHNA and CDR2 YSLEER come from the germline V gene. Trimming removed 0 bases from V and 8 bases from J, with 25 bases in between. This CDR3 reads CASSQDLSAVRAGKGYTF. The CDR3 region has the DNA TGCGCCAGCAGCCAAGACCTTTCGGCGGTCAGGGCCGGCAAGGGCTACACCTTC.

The CDR3 protein is CASNQGGISLEQYF. CDR3 in DNA: TGTGCCAGCAATCAAGGTGGTATCTCCCTCGAGCAGTACTTC. The chain has TRBV3-1 and TRBJ2-5, with D uncertain. The end of the DNA fits TRBJ2-7 better, so the J call may be wrong. The CDR3 extends over 14 amino acids. The germline V gene encodes CDR1 LGHDT and CDR2 YNNKEL (reference sequence).

V is TRBV2 and J is TRBJ2-1; 7 bases line up with TRBD2. With 5 bases clipped from V and 7 bases from J, the junction kept 17 bases outside the gene matches. The CDR3 runs to 17 residues. In germline, CDR1 is SNHLY, CDR2 FYNNEI. CDR3 nucleotide sequence: TGTGCCAGCAGTACCCCTACTACTAGCGCCCTCCGGAATGAGCAGTTCTTC. This encodes CASSTPTTSALRNEQFF.

This chain links TRBV27 with TRBJ2-7; no clear D gene. The CDR3 sequence is 13 residues long. The V gene lost 2 bases and the J gene lost 5 bases, with 10 bases spanning the gap. The germline V gene has CDR1 MNHEY and CDR2 SMNVEV (reference sequence). CDR3 protein: CASSLNWRHEQYF. CDR3 DNA: TGTGCCAGCAGTTTAAACTGGAGACACGAGCAGTACTTC.

This chain uses TRBV2 with TRBJ1-2, with TRBD1 as a possible D gene (5 bases). The CDR3 spans 11 residues. The V end lost 8 bases, the J end lost 6 bases, and 10 bases lay between the germline ends. The germline V gene has CDR1 SNHLY and CDR2 FYNNEI. The CDR3 region has the DNA TGTGCCAGCGGGACGGCGGATGGCTACACCTTC. As protein: CASGTADGYTF. Supplemented by reference TRBV2 and TRBJ1-2, the full variable domain reads EPEVTQTPSHQVTQMGQEVILRCVPISNHLYFYWYRQILGQKVEFLVSFYNNEISEKSEIFDDQFSVERPDGSNFTLKIRSTKLEDSAMYFCASGTADGYTFGSGTRLTVV.

The CDR3 spells CASSMSRISGTDTQYF. DNA of the CDR3: TGTGCCAGTAGTATGTCGCGGATATCTGGCACAGATACGCAGTATTTT. The gene calls are TRBV19 and TRBJ2-3; D is uncertain. There are 16 residues in the CDR3. Trimming stripped 3 bases from V and 1 base from J, with 14 bases between. CDR1 and CDR2 (germline): LNHDA, SQIVND (reference sequence).